This T cell receptor (beta chain) was sequenced during a study of T-cell memory formation after mild COVID-19. At the level of the study: TCR clusters were mostly confined to one donor each. Findings and limits, study-wide: The appearance of some responding clones in pre-infection memory suggested that cross-reactive memory joined.

Only a few counts were recorded for this clonotype. Its specificity is unknown. One entry per CDR3 protein, called by TCRdb with MiXCR from the 5' RACE reads. The sample has more than 300,000 distinct CDR3 sequences; roughly 13% are singletons. The length of the CDR3 is 13 residues. V lost 2 bases and J 7 bases, leaving 11 bases between the germline ends. Per germline, CDR1 ENHRY and CDR2 SYGVKD. The chain carries TRBV10-3 and TRBJ2-5; D gene unclear. The clonotype originates from a man between 18 and 29 years old who had mild COVID-19 (a few samples of this study predate the infection). Cell type and time point are not known. The sample consisted of PBMCs or a T cell subset sorted from them (not recorded which). The CDR3 sequence is CAISEITGRTQYF. CDR3 nucleotide sequence: TGTGCCATCAGTGAGATAACGGGCCGGACCCAGTACTTC.